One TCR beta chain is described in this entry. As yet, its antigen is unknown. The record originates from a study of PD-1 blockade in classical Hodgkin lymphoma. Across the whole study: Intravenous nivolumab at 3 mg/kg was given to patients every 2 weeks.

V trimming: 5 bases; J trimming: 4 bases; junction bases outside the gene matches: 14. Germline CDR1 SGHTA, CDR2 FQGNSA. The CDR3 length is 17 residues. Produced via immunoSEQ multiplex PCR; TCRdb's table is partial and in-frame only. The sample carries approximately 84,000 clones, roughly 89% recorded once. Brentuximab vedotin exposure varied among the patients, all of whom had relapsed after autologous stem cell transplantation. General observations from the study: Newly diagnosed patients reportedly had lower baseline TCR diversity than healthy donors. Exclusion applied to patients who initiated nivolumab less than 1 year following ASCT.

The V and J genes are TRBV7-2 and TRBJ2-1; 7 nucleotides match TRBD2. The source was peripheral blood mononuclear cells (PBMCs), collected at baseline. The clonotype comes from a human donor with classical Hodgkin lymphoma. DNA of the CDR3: TGTGCCAGCAGCCGCGAGGTAGGTCTAGCGGTTTACAATGAGCAGTTCTTC. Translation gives CASSREVGLAVYNEQFF.